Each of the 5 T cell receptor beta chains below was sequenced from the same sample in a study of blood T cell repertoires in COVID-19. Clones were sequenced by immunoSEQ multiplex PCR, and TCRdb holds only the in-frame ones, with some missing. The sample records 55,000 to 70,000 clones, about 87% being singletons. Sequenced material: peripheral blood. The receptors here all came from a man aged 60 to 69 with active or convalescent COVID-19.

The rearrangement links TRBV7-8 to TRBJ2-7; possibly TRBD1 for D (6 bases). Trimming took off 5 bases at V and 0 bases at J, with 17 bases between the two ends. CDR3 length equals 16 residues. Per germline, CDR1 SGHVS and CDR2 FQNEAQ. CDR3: CASSPRTEKSSYEQYF. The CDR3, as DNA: TGTGCCAGCAGCCCCCGGACAGAAAAAAGCTCCTACGAGCAGTACTTC.

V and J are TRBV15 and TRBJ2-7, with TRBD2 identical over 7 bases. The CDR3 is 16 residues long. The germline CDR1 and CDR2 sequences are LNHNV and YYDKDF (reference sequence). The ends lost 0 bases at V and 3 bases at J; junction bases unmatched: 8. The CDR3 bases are TGTGCCACCAGCAGAGAGGCACCCGGACTAGTCTACGAGCAGTACTTC. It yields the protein CATSREAPGLVYEQYF.

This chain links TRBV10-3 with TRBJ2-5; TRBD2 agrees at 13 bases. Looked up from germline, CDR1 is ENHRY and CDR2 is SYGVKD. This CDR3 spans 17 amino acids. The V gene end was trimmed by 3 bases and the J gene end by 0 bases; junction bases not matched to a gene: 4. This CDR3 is CAISEGTSGVYQETQYF. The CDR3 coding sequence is TGTGCCATCAGTGAAGGGACTAGCGGGGTGTACCAAGAGACCCAGTACTTC.

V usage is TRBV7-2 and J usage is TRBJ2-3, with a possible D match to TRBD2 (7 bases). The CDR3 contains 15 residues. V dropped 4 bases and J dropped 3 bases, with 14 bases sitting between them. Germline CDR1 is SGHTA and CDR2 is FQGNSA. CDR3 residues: CASSYMGGATDTQYF. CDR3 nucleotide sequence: TGTGCCAGCAGCTATATGGGGGGGGCGACAGATACGCAGTATTTT.

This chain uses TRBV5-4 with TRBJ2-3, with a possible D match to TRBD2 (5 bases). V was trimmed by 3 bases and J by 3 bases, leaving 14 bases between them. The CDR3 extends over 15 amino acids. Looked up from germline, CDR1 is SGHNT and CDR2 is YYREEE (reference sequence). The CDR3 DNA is TGTGCCAGCAGCTCAGTAGGAGGTGTAACAGATACGCAGTATTTT. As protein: CASSSVGGVTDTQYF.